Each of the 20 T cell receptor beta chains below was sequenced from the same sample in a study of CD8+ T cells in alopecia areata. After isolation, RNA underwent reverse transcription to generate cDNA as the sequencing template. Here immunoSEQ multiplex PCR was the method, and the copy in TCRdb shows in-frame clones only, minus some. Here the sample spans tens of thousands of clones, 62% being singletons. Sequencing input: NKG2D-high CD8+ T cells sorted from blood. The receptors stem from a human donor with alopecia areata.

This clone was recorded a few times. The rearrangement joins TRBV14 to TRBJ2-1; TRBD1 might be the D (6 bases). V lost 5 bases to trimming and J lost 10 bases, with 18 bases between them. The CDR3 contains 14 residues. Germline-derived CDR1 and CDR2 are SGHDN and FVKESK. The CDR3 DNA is TGTGCCAGCAGCATCACGACAGGTCCAATGGAGCAGTTCTTC. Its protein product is CASSITTGPMEQFF.

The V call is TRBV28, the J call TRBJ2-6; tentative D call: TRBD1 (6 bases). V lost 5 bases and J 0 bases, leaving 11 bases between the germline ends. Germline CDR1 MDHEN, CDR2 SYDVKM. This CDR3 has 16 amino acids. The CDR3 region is CASSPRGPSGANVLTF. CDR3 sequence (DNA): TGTGCCAGCAGTCCCAGGGGCCCCTCTGGGGCCAACGTCCTGACTTTC.

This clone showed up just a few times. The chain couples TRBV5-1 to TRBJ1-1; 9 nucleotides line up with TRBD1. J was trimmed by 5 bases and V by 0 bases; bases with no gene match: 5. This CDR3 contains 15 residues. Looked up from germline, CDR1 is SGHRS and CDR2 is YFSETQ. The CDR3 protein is CASSLEQGAWTEAFF. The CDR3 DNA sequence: TGCGCCAGCAGCTTGGAACAGGGGGCGTGGACTGAAGCTTTCTTT.

The CDR3 DNA reads TGCGCCAGCAGTGAGCCCCAGCGATCCTACGAGCAGTACTTC. Translating gives CASSEPQRSYEQYF. The V and J genes are TRBV10-1 and TRBJ2-7; D gene unclear. Trimming cost V 2 bases and J 1 base, with 9 bases left between them. The CDR3 is 14 amino acids. Germline V gene lookup returns CDR1 WNHNN and CDR2 SYGVQD (reference sequence).

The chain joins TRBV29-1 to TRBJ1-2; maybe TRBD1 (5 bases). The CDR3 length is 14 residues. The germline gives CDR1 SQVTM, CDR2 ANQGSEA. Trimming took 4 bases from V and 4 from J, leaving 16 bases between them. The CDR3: CSVAPLDRSYGYTF. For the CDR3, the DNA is TGCAGCGTTGCCCCCCTTGACAGATCCTATGGCTACACCTTC.

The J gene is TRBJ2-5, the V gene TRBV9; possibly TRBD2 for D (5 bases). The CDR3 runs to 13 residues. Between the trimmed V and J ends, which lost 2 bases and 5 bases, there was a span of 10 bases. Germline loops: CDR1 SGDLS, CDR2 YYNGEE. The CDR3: CASSVRWEETQYF. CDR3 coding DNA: TGTGCCAGCAGCGTGCGTTGGGAGGAGACCCAGTACTTC.

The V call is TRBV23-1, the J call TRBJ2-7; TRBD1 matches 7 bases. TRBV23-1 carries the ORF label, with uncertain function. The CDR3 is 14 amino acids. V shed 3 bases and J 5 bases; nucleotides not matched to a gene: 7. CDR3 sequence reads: CASSHDRDVHEQYF. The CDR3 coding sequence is TGCGCCAGCAGTCACGACAGGGATGTCCACGAGCAGTACTTC.

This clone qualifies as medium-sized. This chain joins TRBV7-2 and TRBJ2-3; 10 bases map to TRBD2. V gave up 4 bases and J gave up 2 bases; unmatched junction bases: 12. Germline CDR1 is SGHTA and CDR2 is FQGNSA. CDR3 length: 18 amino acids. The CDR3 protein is CASSSPSGGALHTDTQYF. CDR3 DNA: TGTGCCAGCAGCTCTCCAAGCGGGGGGGCCCTCCACACAGATACGCAGTATTTT.

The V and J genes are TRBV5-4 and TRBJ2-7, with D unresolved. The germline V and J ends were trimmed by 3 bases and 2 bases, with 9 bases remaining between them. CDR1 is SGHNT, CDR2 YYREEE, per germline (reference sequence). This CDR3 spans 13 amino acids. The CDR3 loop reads CASSSRLTYEQYF. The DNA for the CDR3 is TGTGCCAGCAGCTCCAGGTTAACCTACGAGCAGTACTTC.

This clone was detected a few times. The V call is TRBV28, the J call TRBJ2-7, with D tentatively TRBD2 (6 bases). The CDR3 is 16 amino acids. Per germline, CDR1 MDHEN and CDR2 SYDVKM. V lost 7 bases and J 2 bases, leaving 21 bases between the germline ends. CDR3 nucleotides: TGTGCCAGCACCCAAACCGGGCTAGCGCAAGCCTACGAGCAGTACTTC. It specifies CASTQTGLAQAYEQYF.

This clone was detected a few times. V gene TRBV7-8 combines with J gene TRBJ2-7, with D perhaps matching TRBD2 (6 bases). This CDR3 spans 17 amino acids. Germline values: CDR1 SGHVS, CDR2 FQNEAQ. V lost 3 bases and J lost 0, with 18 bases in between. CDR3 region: CASSLDWSLGGSYEQYF. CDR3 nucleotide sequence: TGTGCCAGCAGCTTGGACTGGTCCCTGGGGGGCTCCTACGAGCAGTACTTC.

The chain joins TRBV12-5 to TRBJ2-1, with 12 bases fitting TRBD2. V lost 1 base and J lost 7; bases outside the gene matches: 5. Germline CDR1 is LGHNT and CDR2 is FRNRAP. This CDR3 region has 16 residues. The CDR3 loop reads CASGLDTSGRHNEQFF. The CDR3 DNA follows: TGTGCTAGTGGTTTGGATACTAGCGGGAGGCATAATGAGCAGTTCTTC.

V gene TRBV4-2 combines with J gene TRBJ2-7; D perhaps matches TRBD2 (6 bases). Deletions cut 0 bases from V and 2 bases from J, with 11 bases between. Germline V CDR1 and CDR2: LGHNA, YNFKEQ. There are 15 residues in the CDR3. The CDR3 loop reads CASSQDLASAYEQYF. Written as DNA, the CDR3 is TGTGCCAGCAGCCAAGATTTGGCTAGCGCCTACGAGCAGTACTTC.

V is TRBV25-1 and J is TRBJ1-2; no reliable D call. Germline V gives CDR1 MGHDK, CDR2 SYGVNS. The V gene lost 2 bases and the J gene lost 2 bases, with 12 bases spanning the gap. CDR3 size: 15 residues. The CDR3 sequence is CASSEPQTGNYGYTF. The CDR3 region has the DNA TGTGCCAGCAGTGAACCCCAGACCGGGAACTATGGCTACACCTTC.

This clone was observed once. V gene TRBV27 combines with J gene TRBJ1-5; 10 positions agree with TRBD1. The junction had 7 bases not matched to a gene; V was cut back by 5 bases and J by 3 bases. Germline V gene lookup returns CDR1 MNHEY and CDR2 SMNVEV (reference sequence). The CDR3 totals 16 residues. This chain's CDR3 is CASSGKDRGNNQPQHF. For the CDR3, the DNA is TGTGCCAGCAGTGGCAAGGACAGGGGGAACAATCAGCCCCAGCATTTT.

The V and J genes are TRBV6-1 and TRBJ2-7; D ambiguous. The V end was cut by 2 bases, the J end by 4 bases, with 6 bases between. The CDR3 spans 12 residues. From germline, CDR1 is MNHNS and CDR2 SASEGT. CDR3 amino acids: CASSEMGYEQYF. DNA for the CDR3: TGTGCCAGCAGTGAAATGGGATACGAGCAGTACTTC.

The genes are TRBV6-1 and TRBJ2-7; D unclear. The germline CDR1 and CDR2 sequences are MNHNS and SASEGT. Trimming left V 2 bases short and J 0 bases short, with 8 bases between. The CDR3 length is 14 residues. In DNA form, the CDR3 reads TGTGCCAGCAGTGAATGGGCAGACTCCTACGAGCAGTACTTC. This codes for CASSEWADSYEQYF.

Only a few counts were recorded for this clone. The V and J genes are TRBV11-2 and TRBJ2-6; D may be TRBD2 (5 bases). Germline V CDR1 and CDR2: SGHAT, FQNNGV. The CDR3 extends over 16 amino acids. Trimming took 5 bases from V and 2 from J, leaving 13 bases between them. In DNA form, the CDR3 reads TGTGCCAGCAGCCGTCTCGCCGGGGCTGGGGCCAACGTCCTGACTTTC. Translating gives CASSRLAGAGANVLTF.

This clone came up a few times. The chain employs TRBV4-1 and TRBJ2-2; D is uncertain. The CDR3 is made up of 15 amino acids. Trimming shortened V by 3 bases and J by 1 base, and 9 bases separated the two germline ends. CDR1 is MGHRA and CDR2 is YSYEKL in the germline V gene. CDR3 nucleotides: TGCGCCAGCAGCCACTTTACAGAGAACACCGGGGAGCTGTTTTTT. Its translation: CASSHFTENTGELFF.

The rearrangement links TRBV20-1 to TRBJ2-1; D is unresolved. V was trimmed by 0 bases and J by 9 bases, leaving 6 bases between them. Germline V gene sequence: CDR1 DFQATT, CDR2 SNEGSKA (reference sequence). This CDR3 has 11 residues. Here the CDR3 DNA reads TGCAGTGCTAGAGAGCTAGGTGAGCAGTTCTTC. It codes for CSARELGEQFF.